This T cell receptor (beta chain) was documented in a study of T cell repertoires in cytomegalovirus infection. Study-level information: In public TCR beta signatures, there were indications of both CMV infection and matching HLA type.

This clonotype turned up a few times. With 3 bases removed from V and 6 bases from J, the gap between germline ends came to 14 bases. Germline V gives CDR1 MGHDK, CDR2 SYGVNS. The CDR3 has 14 residues. TCRdb fed the reads into MiXCR, producing one record per CDR3 protein. The repertoire includes approximately 500,000 distinct CDR3 sequences, roughly 10% of them detected once, and more than 8.5% sits in the top ten. The sample taken for sequencing was PBMCs. This TCR derives from a human donor in good health (CMV status not recorded). Some clones in this sample may be carry-over from other donors' samples. The rearrangement uses TRBV25-1 and TRBJ1-1; D not resolved. CDR3 nucleotide sequence: TGTGCCAGCAGTGACGGGCCCGTTATACCTGAAGCTTTCTTT. Amino acid sequence: CASSDGPVIPEAFF.